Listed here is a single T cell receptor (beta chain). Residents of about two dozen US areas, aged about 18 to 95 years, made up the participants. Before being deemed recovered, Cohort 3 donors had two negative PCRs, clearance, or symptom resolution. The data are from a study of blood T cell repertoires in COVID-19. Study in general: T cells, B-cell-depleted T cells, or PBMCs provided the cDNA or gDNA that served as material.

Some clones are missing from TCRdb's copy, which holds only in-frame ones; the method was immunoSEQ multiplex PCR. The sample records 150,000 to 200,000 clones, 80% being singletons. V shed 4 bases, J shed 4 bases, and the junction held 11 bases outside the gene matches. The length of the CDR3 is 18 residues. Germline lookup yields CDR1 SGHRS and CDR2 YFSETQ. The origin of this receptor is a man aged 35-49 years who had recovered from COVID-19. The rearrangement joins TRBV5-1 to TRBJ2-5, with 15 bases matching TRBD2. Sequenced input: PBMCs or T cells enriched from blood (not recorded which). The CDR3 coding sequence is TGCGCCAGCAGCCTCGGACTAGCGGGGGGGCAGGTAGGAGAGACCCAGTACTTC. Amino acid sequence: CASSLGLAGGQVGETQYF.